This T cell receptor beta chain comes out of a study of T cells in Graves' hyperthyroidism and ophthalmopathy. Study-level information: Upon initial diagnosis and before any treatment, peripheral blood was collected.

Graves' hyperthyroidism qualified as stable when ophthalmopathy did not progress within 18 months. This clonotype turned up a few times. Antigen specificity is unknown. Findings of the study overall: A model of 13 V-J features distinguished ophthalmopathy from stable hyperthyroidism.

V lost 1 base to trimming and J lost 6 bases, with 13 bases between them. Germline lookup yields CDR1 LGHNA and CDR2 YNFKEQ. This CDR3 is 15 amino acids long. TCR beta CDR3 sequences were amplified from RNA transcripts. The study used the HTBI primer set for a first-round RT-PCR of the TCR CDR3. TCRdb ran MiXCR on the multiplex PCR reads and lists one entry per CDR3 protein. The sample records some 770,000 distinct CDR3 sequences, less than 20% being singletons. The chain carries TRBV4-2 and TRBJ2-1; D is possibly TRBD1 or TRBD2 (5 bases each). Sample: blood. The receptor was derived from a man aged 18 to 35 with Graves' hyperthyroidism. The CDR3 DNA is TGTGCCAGCAGCCAAGGAGGGGACGATTCCAATGAGCAGTTCTTC. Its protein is CASSQGGDDSNEQFF.